The clone carrying this T cell receptor beta chain was counted many times. Germline CDR1 and CDR2: DFQATT and SNEGSKA (reference sequence). CDR3 length: 14 residues. The ends were cut back, 1 base at V and 0 bases at J, with 8 bases in the middle. In TCRdb, the RT-PCR reads were re-called with MiXCR into one record per CDR3 protein. In the table there are roughly 30,000 distinct CDR3 sequences, approximately 6.3% of which are singletons. The data derive from a study of patients and donors after allogeneic stem cell transplantation. This TCR derives from a human donor who was either an allogeneic HSCT recipient or a stem cell or donor lymphocyte infusion donor (not recorded which). It is not recorded whose cells these are; they may come from a transplant donor. Specimen: blood, either unsorted or a sorted T cell fraction (not recorded which). This chain joins TRBV20-1 and TRBJ2-3; no clear D gene. The CDR3: CSARVGVSTDTQYF. As DNA, the CDR3 is TGCAGTGCTAGAGTCGGAGTAAGCACAGATACGCAGTATTTT.